The present T cell receptor (beta chain) was sequenced within a study of preoperative IRX-2 immunotherapy in early breast cancer. Described treatment: preoperative locoregional IRX-2 cytokine immunotherapy. This clone was counted a few times. Some clones are missing from TCRdb's copy, which holds only in-frame ones; the method was immunoSEQ multiplex PCR. The top ten hold 1% to 1.5% of the sample, which has just over 25,000 clones, approximately 75% seen once. In germline, CDR1 is GTSNPN, CDR2 SVGIG (reference sequence). The CDR3 sequence is 14 residues long. Trimming left V 4 bases short and J 3 bases short, with 13 bases between.

The V call is TRBV30, the J call TRBJ1-5; D perhaps matches TRBD1 (5 bases). This specimen was lymph node tissue, taken after IRX-2 immunotherapy. The TCR originated in a human donor with breast cancer. Here the CDR3 DNA reads TGTGCCTGGAACTCCGGGACCTACAATCAGCCCCAGCATTTT. Protein sequence: CAWNSGTYNQPQHF.